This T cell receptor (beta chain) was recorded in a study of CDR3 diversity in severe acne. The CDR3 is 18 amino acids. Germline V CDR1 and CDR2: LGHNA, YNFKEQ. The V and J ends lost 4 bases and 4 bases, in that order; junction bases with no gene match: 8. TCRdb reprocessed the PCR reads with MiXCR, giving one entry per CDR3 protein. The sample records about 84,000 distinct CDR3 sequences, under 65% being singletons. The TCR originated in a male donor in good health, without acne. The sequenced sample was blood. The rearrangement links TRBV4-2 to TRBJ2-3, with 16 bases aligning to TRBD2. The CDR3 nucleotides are TGTGCCAGCAGCCCTACACCGGGACTAGCGGGAGGGCCAGATACGCAGTATTTT. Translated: CASSPTPGLAGGPDTQYF.